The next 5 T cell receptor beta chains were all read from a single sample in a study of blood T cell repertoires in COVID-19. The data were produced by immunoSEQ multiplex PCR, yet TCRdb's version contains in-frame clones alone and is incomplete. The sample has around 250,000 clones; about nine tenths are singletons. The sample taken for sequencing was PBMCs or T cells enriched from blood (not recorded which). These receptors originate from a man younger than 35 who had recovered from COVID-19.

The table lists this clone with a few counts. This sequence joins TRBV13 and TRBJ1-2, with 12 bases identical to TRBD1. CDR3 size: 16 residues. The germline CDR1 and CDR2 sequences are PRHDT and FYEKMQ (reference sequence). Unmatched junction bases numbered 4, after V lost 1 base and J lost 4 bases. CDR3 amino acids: CASSLEGTGGLYGYTF. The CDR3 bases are TGTGCCAGCAGCTTAGAGGGGACAGGGGGCCTCTATGGCTACACCTTC.

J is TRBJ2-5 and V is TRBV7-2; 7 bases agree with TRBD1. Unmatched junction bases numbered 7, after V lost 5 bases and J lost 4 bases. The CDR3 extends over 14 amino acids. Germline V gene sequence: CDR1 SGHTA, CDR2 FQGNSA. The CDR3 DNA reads TGTGCCAGCAGCCCTTTGACAGGGTCAGAGACCCAGTACTTC. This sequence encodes CASSPLTGSETQYF.

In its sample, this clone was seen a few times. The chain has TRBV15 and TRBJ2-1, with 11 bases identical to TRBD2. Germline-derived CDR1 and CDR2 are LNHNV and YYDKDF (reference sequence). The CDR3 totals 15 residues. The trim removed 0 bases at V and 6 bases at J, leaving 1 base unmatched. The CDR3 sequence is CATSRDLAGGNEQFF. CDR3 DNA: TGTGCCACCAGCAGAGATCTAGCGGGAGGCAATGAGCAGTTCTTC. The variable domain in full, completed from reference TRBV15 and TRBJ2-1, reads DAMVIQNPRYQVTQFGKPVTLSCSQTLNHNVMYWYQQKSSQAPKLLFHYYDKDFNNEADTPDNFQSRRPNTSFCFLDIRSPGLGDTAMYLCATSRDLAGGNEQFFGPGTRLTVL.

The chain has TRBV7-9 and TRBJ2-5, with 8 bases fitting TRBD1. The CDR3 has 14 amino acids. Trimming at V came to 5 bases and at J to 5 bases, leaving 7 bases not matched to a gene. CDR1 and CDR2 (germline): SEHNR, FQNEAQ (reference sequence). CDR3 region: CASSVDRGMETQYF. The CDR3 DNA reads TGTGCCAGCAGCGTTGACAGGGGAATGGAGACCCAGTACTTC. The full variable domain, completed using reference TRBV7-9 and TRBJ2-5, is DTGVSQNPRHKITKRGQNVTFRCDPISEHNRLYWYRQTLGQGPEFLTYFQNEAQLEKSRLLSDRFSAERPKGSFSTLEIQRTEQGDSAMYLCASSVDRGMETQYFGPGTRLLVL.

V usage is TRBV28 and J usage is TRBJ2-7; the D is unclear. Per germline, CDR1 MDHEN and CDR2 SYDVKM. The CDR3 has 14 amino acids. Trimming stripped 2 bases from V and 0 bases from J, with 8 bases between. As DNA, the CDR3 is TGTGCCAGCAGTTTACTGGGCAACTCCTACGAGCAGTACTTC. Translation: CASSLLGNSYEQYF.